This TCR beta chain was identified in a study of T cell repertoires in cytomegalovirus infection. Study context: A matching HLA type, together with CMV infection, was signaled by public TCR beta signatures.

Study-wide findings and caveats: Carriers of CMV and the relevant HLA type were discriminated by public TCR beta frequency. In two of eight donors, the top clonotype was HLA-C-restricted CMV-specific.

A word on this clonotype: Its antigen remains unknown.

TCRdb re-derived calls from the reads in MiXCR, one entry per CDR3 protein. The sample carries about 150,000 distinct CDR3 sequences, about a quarter recorded once. CDR3 length: 15 amino acids. Per the germline V gene, CDR1 is SQVTM and CDR2 is ANQGSEA. Losses at the gene ends were 7 bases for V and 7 bases for J; bases not matched to a gene: 16. The TCR was taken from a human donor in good health (CMV status not recorded). Some clones in this sample may be carry-over from other donors' samples. The sample was PBMCs. V gene TRBV29-1 combines with J gene TRBJ2-1; the match to TRBD2 covers 7 bases. CDR3 sequence (DNA): TGCAGCGCCGGGCGGGGGAGAGGGGCCTCGAATGAGCAGTTCTTC. Protein product: CSAGRGRGASNEQFF.